A single sample is the source of the 20 T cell receptor beta chains below, sequenced in a study of T cell clonotyping in hematopoietic cell transplantation. Profiling relied on immunoSEQ multiplex PCR, and the TCRdb table lists in-frame clones only, not all of them. The data contain approximately 6,000 clones, 77% of them singletons. The specimen was PBMCs, collected 100 days after allogeneic stem cell transplant. The receptor source for this set is a female patient aged 30 to 45 who had an allogeneic stem cell transplant, so the T cells may come from the graft donor. Some clones in this sample may be carry-over from other donors' samples.

In this sample, this clone turned up a few times. V and J are TRBV5-1 and TRBJ1-1, with D perhaps TRBD1 (6 bases). The V and J ends lost 4 bases and 8 bases respectively, with 21 bases between them. The CDR3 sequence is 15 residues long. Per germline, CDR1 SGHRS and CDR2 YFSETQ. The CDR3 spells CASSQIGTRGVEAFF. In nucleotides, the CDR3 is TGCGCCAGCAGCCAGATAGGGACGAGGGGGGTGGAAGCTTTCTTT.

V gene TRBV1 combines with J gene TRBJ2-3; the listed D gene, TRBD1, was not tested against the DNA. TRBV1 is an annotated pseudogene. This CDR3 has 14 residues. The CDR3 loop reads CASSQDQPGDTQYF. CDR3 coding DNA: TGCGCCAGCAGCCAAGATCAACCAGGCGATACGCAGTATTTT.

The chain's CDR3 is CASSQGWQETQYF. CDR3 DNA: TGTGCCAGCAGCCAAGGCTGGCAAGAGACCCAGTACTTC. V and J are TRBV4-2 and TRBJ2-5; no clear D gene. CDR1 is LGHNA, CDR2 YNFKEQ, per germline. This CDR3 has 13 residues. Trimming cost V 1 base and J 2 bases, with 5 bases left between them.

The chain joins TRBV10-3 to TRBJ1-2, with D perhaps matching TRBD1 (5 bases). The V end was cut by 1 base, the J end by 0 bases, with 9 bases between. Germline V gene sequence: CDR1 ENHRY, CDR2 SYGVKD. CDR3 size: 15 residues. The CDR3 loop reads CAISEWTHSNYGYTF. The CDR3 nucleotides are TGTGCCATCAGTGAGTGGACACACTCTAACTATGGCTACACCTTC.

V gene TRBV5-1 combines with J gene TRBJ1-6, with 9 bases aligning to TRBD1. V shed 4 bases and J 6 bases; nucleotides not matched to a gene: 2. Germline CDR1 and CDR2: SGHRS and YFSETQ. The CDR3 spans 14 residues. In DNA form, the CDR3 reads TGCGCCAGCAGCCCGGGACAGGGTAATTCACCCCTCCACTTT. Protein sequence: CASSPGQGNSPLHF.

The table lists this clone with a few counts. The chain's CDR3 is CASGAGLWDYTF. CDR3 bases: TGTGCCAGCGGGGCAGGATTATGGGACTACACCTTC. The V and J genes are TRBV2 and TRBJ1-2; D may be TRBD1 (5 bases). The V and J ends lost 8 bases and 10 bases respectively, with 17 bases between them. Germline V gives CDR1 SNHLY, CDR2 FYNNEI. The CDR3 is 12 amino acids.

V gene TRBV29-1 combines with J gene TRBJ1-2; TRBD1 matches at 7 bases. This CDR3 has 14 residues. V shed 0 bases and J 2 bases; nucleotides not matched to a gene: 3. Per germline, CDR1 SQVTM and CDR2 ANQGSEA. The CDR3 protein is CSVEDPTGNYGYTF. The CDR3 DNA reads as TGCAGCGTTGAAGACCCGACAGGGAACTATGGCTACACCTTC.

V gene TRBV6-6 combines with J gene TRBJ1-2; weak D call: TRBD1 (5 bases). This CDR3 is 15 amino acids long. The V gene's germline CDR1 is MNHNY and CDR2 SVGAGI (reference sequence). The V gene lost 7 bases and the J gene lost 0 bases, with 15 bases spanning the gap. The CDR3 region has the DNA TGTGCCAGCACCCTCAGTGGGGGAGCTAACTATGGCTACACCTTC. Its translation is CASTLSGGANYGYTF.

This chain connects TRBV11-3 to TRBJ2-1, with TRBD1 matching 9 bases. The CDR3 is 15 amino acids. Trimming at V came to 4 bases and at J to 10 bases, leaving 11 bases not matched to a gene. Germline V gives CDR1 SGHNT, CDR2 YENEEA. CDR3 amino acids: CASSSNTGGAEEQFF. The CDR3 bases are TGTGCCAGCAGCTCTAACACAGGGGGCGCGGAGGAGCAGTTCTTC.

This clone was observed a single time. The chain couples TRBV6-5 to TRBJ2-7; no clear D gene. The CDR3 runs to 13 residues. From germline, CDR1 is MNHEY and CDR2 SVGAGI. The V end was cut by 6 bases, the J end by 1 base, with 10 bases between. CDR3 sequence: CASRRPDSYEQYF. The CDR3 DNA reads TGTGCCAGCAGGCGTCCTGATTCCTACGAGCAGTACTTC.

J is TRBJ2-1 and V is TRBV9, with D tentatively TRBD1 (5 bases). The CDR3 extends over 13 amino acids. V lost 1 base and J 7 bases, leaving 9 bases between the germline ends. The germline gives CDR1 SGDLS, CDR2 YYNGEE. The CDR3 sequence: CASSVPRVNEQFF. In DNA, the CDR3 is TGTGCCAGCAGCGTACCCAGGGTGAATGAGCAGTTCTTC. Variable domain in full (rest from reference TRBV9 and TRBJ2-1): DSGVTQTPKHLITATGQRVTLRCSPRSGDLSVYWYQQSLDQGLQFLIQYYNGEERAKGNILERFSAQQFPDLHSELNLSSLELGDSALYFCASSVPRVNEQFFGPGTRLTVL.

In this sample, this clone turned up a few times. The V gene is TRBV30, the J gene TRBJ1-4; D is unclear. The CDR3 loop spans 16 amino acids. Deletions cut 4 bases from V and 8 bases from J, with 23 bases between. CDR1 is GTSNPN and CDR2 is SVGIG in the germline V gene (reference sequence). CDR3 region: CAWTRLGLGRREKLFF. The CDR3 region has the DNA TGTGCCTGGACCAGACTTGGGCTAGGAAGACGGGAAAAACTGTTTTTT.

The table lists this clone with a count of one. This chain joins TRBV29-1 and TRBJ1-2; tentatively, D is TRBD1 (6 bases). The CDR3 contains 12 residues. CDR1 and CDR2 from the germline V gene are SQVTM and ANQGSEA. V was clipped by 7 bases and J by 6 bases, with 15 bases between them. In DNA, the CDR3 is TGCAGCGCCATAGGGACAATGAATGGCTACACCTTC. This sequence encodes CSAIGTMNGYTF.

By its share, this clone is large. V usage is TRBV25-1 and J usage is TRBJ1-3, with D hard to call. The ends were cut back, 7 bases at V and 8 bases at J, with 9 bases in the middle. Germline V gene sequence: CDR1 MGHDK, CDR2 SYGVNS. There are 11 residues in the CDR3. CDR3 sequence reads: CASTDSDTIYF. As DNA, the CDR3 is TGTGCCAGCACGGATTCGGACACCATATATTTT.

The CDR3 sequence is CASSPNDGSTDTQYF. As DNA, the CDR3 is TGTGCCAGCTCACCTAATGACGGGAGCACAGATACGCAGTATTTT. The chain recombines TRBV18 with TRBJ2-3; D remains ambiguous. Germline values: CDR1 KGHSH, CDR2 LQKENI. Trimming left V 3 bases short and J 0 bases short, with 10 bases between. This CDR3 spans 15 amino acids.

The genes are TRBV30 and TRBJ1-6; D unclear. Germline CDR1 and CDR2: GTSNPN and SVGIG (reference sequence). The CDR3 runs to 13 residues. Trimming took off 0 bases at V and 12 bases at J, with 12 bases between the two ends. CDR3 sequence: CAWSVGQFVPLHF. In nucleotides, the CDR3 is TGTGCCTGGAGTGTTGGGCAGTTTGTACCCCTCCACTTT. Drawing the rest from reference TRBV30 and TRBJ1-6, the complete variable domain is SQTIHQWPATLVQPVGSPLSLECTVEGTSNPNLYWYRQAAGRGLQLLFYSVGIGQISSEVPQNLSASRPQDRQFILSSKKLLLSDSGFYLCAWSVGQFVPLHFGNGTRLTVT.

The genes are TRBV6-5 and TRBJ1-5; D not resolved. The V end was cut by 2 bases, the J end by 4 bases, with 6 bases between. This CDR3 is built from 13 residues. Germline loops: CDR1 MNHEY, CDR2 SVGAGI. Written as DNA, the CDR3 is TGTGCCAGCAGTTACAGCAGTAATCAGCCCCAGCATTTT. Its translation: CASSYSSNQPQHF.

The sample holds a few counts of this clone. A junction end diverges from the germline sequence, so it may reflect a read error. This rearrangement joins TRBV7-2 to TRBJ1-1; TRBD1 might be the D (6 bases). The germline CDR1 and CDR2 sequences are SGHTA and FQGNSA. The CDR3 is made up of 12 amino acids. The CDR3 loop is CASSRGGTETFF. CDR3 bases: TGTGCCAGCAGCCGGGGGGGCACTGAAACTTTCTTT.

This clone is judged medium-sized. This CDR3 is also generated by other DNA sequences in the sample. This chain connects TRBV27 to TRBJ1-1, with TRBD1 matching over 7 bases. CDR1 is MNHEY and CDR2 is SMNVEV in the germline V gene (reference sequence). J was trimmed by 4 bases and V by 3 bases; bases with no gene match: 5. The CDR3 contains 14 residues. CDR3 in DNA: TGTGCCAGCAGTTTTAATCCAGGGGGCACTGAAGCTTTCTTT. It translates to CASSFNPGGTEAFF.

This sequence joins TRBV7-2 and TRBJ1-2, with D uncertain. Trimming shortened V by 11 bases and J by 5 bases, and 18 bases separated the two germline ends. Germline lookup yields CDR1 SGHTA and CDR2 FQGNSA. The CDR3 sequence is 13 residues long. The CDR3 sequence: CARYEDHNYGYTF. The CDR3 coding sequence is TGTGCCCGATACGAGGACCATAATTATGGCTACACCTTC. The full variable domain, completed using reference TRBV7-2 and TRBJ1-2, is GAGVSQSPSNKVTEKGKDVELRCDPISGHTALYWYRQSLGQGLEFLIYFQGNSAPDKSGLPSDRFSAERTGGSVSTLTIQRTQQEDSAVYLCARYEDHNYGYTFGSGTRLTVV.